Listed here are 17 T cell receptor beta chains from one sample, sequenced in a study of blood T cell repertoires in COVID-19. TCRdb's copy holds only in-frame clones and misses some; the assay was immunoSEQ multiplex PCR. The sample yields roughly 180,000 clones, roughly 84% seen once. Sequenced: peripheral blood. These receptor sequences come from a woman older than 75 with active or convalescent COVID-19.

V and J are TRBV20-1 and TRBJ1-2; maybe TRBD1 (5 bases). The V gene's germline CDR1 is DFQATT and CDR2 SNEGSKA (reference sequence). The CDR3 has 11 amino acids. Trimming left V 8 bases short and J 1 base short, with 8 bases between. The CDR3, as DNA: TGCAGTTCCAGGGATAACTATGGCTACACCTTC. This translates into CSSRDNYGYTF.

This clone was detected once. The chain recombines TRBV20-1 with TRBJ1-1; D remains unclear. Germline V gives CDR1 DFQATT, CDR2 SNEGSKA (reference sequence). V gave up 7 bases and J gave up 2 bases, with 8 bases separating them. This CDR3 region has 11 residues. CDR3 sequence reads: CSGEVNTEAFF. CDR3 DNA sequence: TGCAGTGGCGAGGTAAACACTGAAGCTTTCTTT.

As DNA, the CDR3 is TGTGCCAGCAGGCGACAGGCGGGCTTGGACTATGGCTACACCTTC. As protein: CASRRQAGLDYGYTF. The J gene is TRBJ1-2, the V gene TRBV11-2; D may be TRBD1 (6 bases). The V and J ends lost 6 bases and 3 bases respectively, with 17 bases between them. Germline V gene lookup returns CDR1 SGHAT and CDR2 FQNNGV. The CDR3 sequence is 15 residues long.

This clone was counted a single time. V and J are TRBV7-2 and TRBJ2-7; D is perhaps TRBD2 (5 bases). V was clipped by 0 bases and J by 5 bases, with 14 bases between them. Germline CDR1 reads SGHTA; CDR2 reads FQGNSA. There are 15 residues in the CDR3. In nucleotides, the CDR3 is TGTGCCAGCAGCTTAGCTACCGGGAACTTCCACGAGCAGTACTTC. This codes for CASSLATGNFHEQYF.

The CDR3: CASSQVGQDNSPLHF. Here the CDR3 DNA reads TGCGCCAGCAGCCAAGTTGGACAGGACAATTCACCCCTCCACTTT. The chain is built from TRBV4-1 and TRBJ1-6; 7 nucleotides agree with TRBD1. The CDR3 spans 15 residues. CDR1 and CDR2 from the germline V gene are MGHRA and YSYEKL. V was clipped by 1 base and J by 7 bases; unmatched bases: 4.

The V call is TRBV9, the J call TRBJ2-7; D might be TRBD2 (6 bases). Germline CDR1 reads SGDLS; CDR2 reads YYNGEE. The ends were cut back, 6 bases at V and 0 bases at J, with 13 bases in the middle. The CDR3 spans 14 residues. In DNA, the CDR3 is TGTGCCAGCACCCGGGACTTGAGCTCCTACGAGCAGTACTTC. Translating gives CASTRDLSSYEQYF.

This clone was seen more than once but under ten times. The chain carries TRBV6-5 and TRBJ1-2; 9 bases are shared with TRBD1. The CDR3 is 12 residues long. Germline CDR1 reads MNHEY; CDR2 reads SVGAGI. The J segment lost 8 bases and the V segment lost 6 bases, leaving 4 bases of the junction unmatched. The CDR3 DNA follows: TGTGCCAGCAGATTGGACAGGGGAGGCTACACCTTC. It specifies CASRLDRGGYTF.

This chain uses TRBV5-1 with TRBJ2-3; possibly TRBD1 for D (6 bases). This CDR3 is built from 16 residues. With 1 base removed from V and 4 bases from J, the gap between germline ends came to 16 bases. Germline V lookup: CDR1 SGHRS, CDR2 YFSETQ. Written as DNA, the CDR3 is TGCGCCAGCAGCTTGCCAACCTCAGGGGACGCAGATACGCAGTATTTT. Its translation is CASSLPTSGDADTQYF.

For this clone: This sample also contains other DNA sequences that code for the same CDR3. CDR3 amino acids: CASSQQGMNTEAFF. CDR3 in DNA: TGTGCCAGTAGCCAACAGGGCATGAACACTGAAGCTTTCTTT. This chain uses TRBV19 with TRBJ1-1; D may be TRBD1 (6 bases). CDR1 LNHDA and CDR2 SQIVND come from the germline V gene (reference sequence). Between the trimmed V and J ends, which lost 6 bases and 0 bases, there was a span of 11 bases. This CDR3 is 14 amino acids long.

This chain connects TRBV20-1 to TRBJ2-3; perhaps TRBD2 as D (6 bases). The CDR3 runs 11 residues. With 6 bases removed from V and 11 bases from J, the gap between germline ends came to 15 bases. Germline V gives CDR1 DFQATT, CDR2 SNEGSKA (reference sequence). The chain's CDR3 is CSARRENGQYF. Here the CDR3 DNA reads TGCAGTGCGCGCCGGGAGAATGGGCAGTATTTT.

This chain links TRBV18 with TRBJ2-5, with D tentatively TRBD1 (5 bases). Germline V CDR1 and CDR2: KGHSH, LQKENI. Trimming left V 4 bases short and J 4 bases short, with 7 bases between. The CDR3 is 12 residues long. CDR3 sequence: CASSQGRETQYF. The CDR3 DNA follows: TGTGCCAGCTCACAGGGGCGAGAGACCCAGTACTTC.

A remark on this clone: At one end the junction does not follow the germline gene, possibly because of a read error. V usage is TRBV3-1 (or the pseudogene TRBV3-2) and J usage is TRBJ1-2; 7 bases map to TRBD1. This CDR3 is 13 amino acids long. Germline values: CDR1 LGHDT, CDR2 YNNKEL (reference sequence). Here the CDR3 DNA reads TGTGCCAGCAGCCATAGAAGGGGGCAGAGGAAGACTTTC. This encodes CASSHRRGQRKTF.

V usage is TRBV5-4 and J usage is TRBJ2-1; 8 positions agree with TRBD1. The CDR3 runs to 13 residues. The ends lost 2 bases at V and 6 bases at J; junction bases unmatched: 1. The germline gives CDR1 SGHNT, CDR2 YYREEE (reference sequence). CDR3 sequence (DNA): TGTGCCAGCAGCTTCACAGGGGGCAATGAGCAGTTCTTC. The encoded protein is CASSFTGGNEQFF.

A few counts support this clone. This sequence joins TRBV7-9 and TRBJ2-3; D remains unclear. The germline CDR1 and CDR2 sequences are SEHNR and FQNEAQ (reference sequence). V lost 3 bases, J lost 6 bases, and 10 bases lay in between. The CDR3 length is 13 residues. DNA for the CDR3: TGTGCCAGCAGCTTCCAGATTGCCGATACGCAGTATTTT. Amino acid sequence: CASSFQIADTQYF. The whole variable domain, filled in from reference TRBV7-9 and TRBJ2-3, reads DTGVSQNPRHKITKRGQNVTFRCDPISEHNRLYWYRQTLGQGPEFLTYFQNEAQLEKSRLLSDRFSAERPKGSFSTLEIQRTEQGDSAMYLCASSFQIADTQYFGPGTRLTVL.

This chain connects TRBV28 to TRBJ2-5; possibly TRBD2 for D (6 bases). Germline V gene lookup returns CDR1 MDHEN and CDR2 SYDVKM. V was shortened by 6 bases and J by 4 bases, with 12 bases between the two germline ends. CDR3 length equals 13 residues. CDR3 in DNA: TGTGCCAGCAGCGCGGAGGGCCCAGAGACCCAGTACTTC. As protein: CASSAEGPETQYF. The full variable domain, completed using reference TRBV28 and TRBJ2-5, is DVKVTQSSRYLVKRTGEKVFLECVQDMDHENMFWYRQDPGLGLRLIYFSYDVKMKEKGDIPEGYSVSREKKERFSLILESASTNQTSMYLCASSAEGPETQYFGPGTRLLVL.

The J gene is TRBJ2-1, the V gene TRBV5-4; 14 bases agree with TRBD2. The trim removed 5 bases at V and 10 bases at J, leaving 5 bases unmatched. There are 14 residues in the CDR3. The V gene's germline CDR1 is SGHNT and CDR2 YYREEE (reference sequence). The CDR3 loop is CASRGLAGDPEQFF. The CDR3 coding sequence is TGTGCCAGCAGGGGACTAGCGGGAGATCCGGAGCAGTTCTTC.

The chain carries TRBV7-8 and TRBJ2-3, with D unresolved. Germline loops: CDR1 SGHVS, CDR2 FQNEAQ. The V end lost 4 bases, the J end lost 0 bases, and 11 bases lay between the germline ends. This CDR3 has 15 residues. The CDR3 loop reads CASSSSGISTDTQYF. The CDR3 DNA is TGTGCCAGCAGCTCCAGTGGCATTAGCACAGATACGCAGTATTTT.